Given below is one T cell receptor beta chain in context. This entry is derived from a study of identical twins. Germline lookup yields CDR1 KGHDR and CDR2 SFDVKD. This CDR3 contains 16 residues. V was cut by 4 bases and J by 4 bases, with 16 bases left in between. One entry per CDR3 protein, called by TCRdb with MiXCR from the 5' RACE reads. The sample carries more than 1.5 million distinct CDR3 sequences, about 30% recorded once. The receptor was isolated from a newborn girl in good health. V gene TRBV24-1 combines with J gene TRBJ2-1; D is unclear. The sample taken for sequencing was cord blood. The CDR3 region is CATSDPDTSLYNEQFF. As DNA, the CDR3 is TGTGCCACCAGTGACCCAGACACATCCCTTTACAATGAGCAGTTCTTC.